A selection of T cell receptor beta chains follows, all from one sample in a study of blood T cell repertoires in COVID-19. Repertoires were generated with immunoSEQ multiplex PCR, while TCRdb's copy carries only in-frame clones and drops some. The sample has tens of thousands of clones; 70% to 80% are singletons. Sequencing was performed on peripheral blood. The origin of the receptors is a human donor in a cohort sampled during active COVID-19. Each CDR3 is given with its conserved first and last residue. Each record gives: clone size, V gene, J gene, D gene, CDR3 protein, CDR3 DNA. The D gene is left open where the match is weak. Clone size is shown for a subset of rows, as once, few, many or a class of expanded clone.

>NA|TRBV21-1|TRBJ2-7|NA
CASSKVERDPREQYF
TGTGCCAGCAGCAAAGTCGAGCGGGACCCGAGGGAGCAGTACTTC
>NA|TRBV28|TRBJ1-1|NA
CASRGLGQEGTEAFF
TGTGCCAGCAGGGGGTTGGGCCAGGAGGGCACTGAAGCTTTCTTT
>NA|TRBV2|TRBJ2-3|TRBD2
CASSEGERDYTDTQYF
TGTGCCAGCAGTGAAGGGGAAAGGGACTACACAGATACGCAGTATTTT
>NA|TRBV11-2|TRBJ1-1|NA
CASSSPGKNTEAFF
TGTGCCAGCAGCTCGCCCGGTAAGAACACTGAAGCTTTCTTT
>NA|TRBV24-1|TRBJ1-1|TRBD1
CATAQGEGTEAFF
TGTGCCACCGCACAGGGGGAGGGCACTGAAGCTTTCTTT
>NA|TRBV28|TRBJ2-2|NA
CASSLAGAGELFF
TGTGCCAGCAGTTTAGCCGGGGCCGGGGAGCTGTTTTTT
>NA|TRBV5-1|TRBJ2-1|TRBD1
CASSLSTGVGYEQFF
TGCGCCAGCAGCTTGTCAACAGGGGTGGGCTATGAGCAGTTCTTC
>NA|TRBV14|TRBJ2-7|TRBD1
CASSYRGSSEQYF
TGTGCCAGCAGCTACAGGGGTTCGAGCGAGCAGTACTTC
>NA|TRBV11-1|TRBJ2-5|TRBD1
CASSLASGQGYVTQYF
TGTGCCAGCAGCTTAGCGTCGGGACAGGGGTATGTGACCCAGTACTTC
>NA|TRBV6-5|TRBJ1-2|TRBD1
CASSYSTGANGYTF
TGTGCCAGCAGTTACTCGACAGGGGCTAACGGCTACACCTTC
>few|TRBV6-5|TRBJ2-7|TRBD1
CASSYYNDRGEQYF
TGTGCCAGCAGTTACTACAATGACAGGGGCGAGCAGTACTTC
>NA|TRBV3-1/TRBV3-2|TRBJ1-1|NA
CASRDYSGTLNTEAFF
TGTGCCAGCCGTGACTATTCCGGGACACTTAACACTGAAGCTTTCTTT
>NA|TRBV24-1|TRBJ2-3|TRBD2
CATSDYGTSGTDTQYF
TGTGCCACCAGTGATTATGGGACTAGCGGCACAGATACGCAGTATTTT
>many|TRBV5-4|TRBJ1-2|NA
CASSLGQIYGYTF
TGTGCCAGCAGCTTGGGACAGATCTATGGCTACACCTTC
>NA|TRBV11-2|TRBJ2-2|NA
CASSRPGGAGSRELFF
TGTGCCAGCAGCCGCCCCGGGGGTGCGGGGTCCAGGGAGCTGTTTTTT
>once|TRBV5-4|TRBJ2-1|NA
CASSLHSFDEQFF
TGTGCCAGCAGCTTGCACAGTTTCGATGAGCAGTTCTTC
>NA|TRBV3-1/TRBV3-2|TRBJ2-3|NA
CASSPSTTGTDTQYF
TGTGCCAGCAGCCCTAGTACGACAGGCACAGATACGCAGTATTTT
>NA|TRBV6-4|TRBJ2-3|TRBD2
CASSFDGLAGTDTQYF
TGTGCCAGCAGCTTTGATGGACTAGCGGGAACAGATACGCAGTATTTT
>NA|TRBV30|TRBJ2-1|TRBD1
CAWSNIQDRGVNEQFF
TGTGCCTGGAGTAACATACAGGACAGGGGAGTGAATGAGCAGTTCTTC
>few|TRBV7-2|TRBJ2-1|TRBD2
CASSLPTSGSGEQFF
TGTGCCAGCAGCTTGCCCACTAGCGGGAGCGGTGAGCAGTTCTTC
>NA|TRBV27|TRBJ1-1|NA
CASSLAAVQSNTEAFF
TGTGCCAGCAGTTTGGCGGCGGTTCAATCGAACACTGAAGCTTTCTTT
>once|TRBV7-3|TRBJ2-7|TRBD2
CASSQTSGRSYEQYF
TGTGCCAGCAGCCAGACTAGCGGGAGAAGCTACGAGCAGTACTTC
>NA|TRBV2|TRBJ1-5|NA
CASSVTARNQPQHF
TGTGCCAGCAGTGTTACAGCACGAAATCAGCCCCAGCATTTT
>NA|TRBV27|TRBJ2-1|NA
CASSLAGNYNEQFF
TGTGCCAGCAGTTTAGCGGGAAACTACAATGAGCAGTTCTTC
>NA|TRBV4-1|TRBJ1-6|NA
CASSQDLTTGGSSPLHF
TGCGCCAGCAGCCAAGATCTTACGACGGGGGGTAGTTCACCCCTCCACTTT
>NA|TRBV5-4|TRBJ1-6|TRBD1
CASSPPGQYNSPLHF
TGTGCCAGCAGTCCCCCGGGACAGTATAATTCACCCCTCCACTTT
>NA|TRBV7-2|TRBJ2-4|TRBD1
CASSPRTGGGKNIQYF
TGTGCCAGCAGCCCCCGGACAGGGGGAGGCAAAAACATTCAGTACTTC
>NA|TRBV27|TRBJ2-3|TRBD2
CASSLGGSTDTQYF
TGTGCCAGCAGCCTGGGAGGGAGCACAGATACGCAGTATTTT
>NA|TRBV30|TRBJ2-5|TRBD2
CAWSQLAGGQETQYF
TGTGCCTGGAGCCAGCTAGCGGGGGGCCAAGAGACCCAGTACTTC
>few|TRBV2|TRBJ2-2|TRBD2
CASKGLAVLTGELFF
TGTGCCAGCAAGGGACTAGCGGTACTCACCGGGGAGCTGTTTTTT
>NA|TRBV23-1|TRBJ1-5|TRBD1
CASSQSEGGGQPQHF
TGCGCCAGCAGTCAATCGGAAGGGGGCGGGCAGCCCCAGCATTTT
>once|TRBV7-2|TRBJ1-1|TRBD1
CASSFIGQVNTEAFF
TGTGCCAGCAGCTTCATCGGACAGGTGAACACTGAAGCTTTCTTT
>NA|TRBV16|TRBJ1-2|NA
CASSEDSYGYTF
TGTGCCAGCAGCGAAGACAGCTATGGCTACACCTTC
>NA|TRBV19|TRBJ2-7|NA
CASSIRGGGNEQYF
TGTGCCAGTAGTATCAGAGGGGGTGGGAACGAGCAGTACTTC
>NA|TRBV5-5|TRBJ1-6|NA
CASSLVEGVGYSPLHF
TGTGCCAGCAGCTTGGTGGAGGGCGTTGGGTATTCACCCCTCCACTTT
>NA|TRBV29-1|TRBJ1-1|TRBD1
CSVIGFLFYRGAEAFF
TGCAGCGTGATCGGCTTTCTCTTCTACAGGGGGGCTGAAGCTTTCTTT
>NA|TRBV7-9|TRBJ1-1|NA
CASSTELMNTEAFF
TGTGCCAGCAGCACAGAGCTCATGAACACTGAAGCTTTCTTT
>NA|TRBV9|TRBJ2-7|NA
CASSVDQGPYEQYF
TGTGCCAGCAGCGTAGATCAGGGGCCCTACGAGCAGTACTTC
>NA|TRBV3-1/TRBV3-2|TRBJ2-1|TRBD2
CASSQVVSGSLYNEQFF
TGTGCCAGCAGCCAAGTAGTTAGCGGGAGCCTTTACAATGAGCAGTTCTTC
>NA|TRBV3-1/TRBV3-2|TRBJ2-2|TRBD1
CASSDRGPGELFF
TGTGCCAGCAGCGACAGGGGGCCCGGGGAGCTGTTTTTT
>NA|TRBV7-2|TRBJ1-2|NA
CASSSGTYGYTF
TGTGCCAGCAGCTCAGGGACTTATGGCTACACCTTC
>NA|TRBV7-9|TRBJ2-1|NA
CASSLAREQFF
TGTGCCAGCAGCCTCGCGCGGGAGCAGTTCTTC
>NA|TRBV6-2/TRBV6-3|TRBJ1-6|TRBD1
CASSFRAGTPQGVFNSPLHF
TGTGCCAGCAGTTTCCGGGCCGGGACGCCTCAGGGGGTCTTCAACTCACCCCTCCACTTT
>NA|TRBV19|TRBJ1-1|NA
CASSSSQTANTEAFF
TGTGCCAGTAGTTCCTCGCAGACAGCGAACACTGAAGCTTTCTTT